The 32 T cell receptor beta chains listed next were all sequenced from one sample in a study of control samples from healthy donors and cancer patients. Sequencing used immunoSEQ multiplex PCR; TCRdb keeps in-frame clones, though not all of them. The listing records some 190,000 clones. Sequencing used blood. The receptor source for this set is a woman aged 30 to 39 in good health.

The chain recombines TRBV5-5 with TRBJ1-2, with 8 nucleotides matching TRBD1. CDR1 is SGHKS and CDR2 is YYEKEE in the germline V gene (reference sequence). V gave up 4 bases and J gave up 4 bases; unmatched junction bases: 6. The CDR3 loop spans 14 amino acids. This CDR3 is CASSTEQGVYGYTF. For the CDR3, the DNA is TGTGCCAGCAGCACTGAACAGGGGGTCTATGGCTACACCTTC.

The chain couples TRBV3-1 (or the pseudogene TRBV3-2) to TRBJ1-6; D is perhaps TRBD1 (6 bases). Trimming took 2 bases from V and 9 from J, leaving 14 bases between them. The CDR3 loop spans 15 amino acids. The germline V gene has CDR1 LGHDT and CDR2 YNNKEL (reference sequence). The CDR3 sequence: CASSQPETGGSPLHF. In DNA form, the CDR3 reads TGTGCCAGCAGCCAACCCGAGACAGGCGGTTCACCCCTCCACTTT.

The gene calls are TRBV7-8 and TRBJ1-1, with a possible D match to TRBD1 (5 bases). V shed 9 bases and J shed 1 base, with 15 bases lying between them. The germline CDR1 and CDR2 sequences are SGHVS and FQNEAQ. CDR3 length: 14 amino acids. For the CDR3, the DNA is TGTGCCAGTTCTAGGGGAGGAGGGAACACTGAAGCTTTCTTT. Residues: CASSRGGGNTEAFF.

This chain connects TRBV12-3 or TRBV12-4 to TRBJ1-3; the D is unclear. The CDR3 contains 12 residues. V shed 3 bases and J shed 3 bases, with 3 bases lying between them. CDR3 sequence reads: CASSLVGNTIYF. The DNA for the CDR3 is TGTGCCAGCAGTTTGGTTGGAAACACCATATATTTT.

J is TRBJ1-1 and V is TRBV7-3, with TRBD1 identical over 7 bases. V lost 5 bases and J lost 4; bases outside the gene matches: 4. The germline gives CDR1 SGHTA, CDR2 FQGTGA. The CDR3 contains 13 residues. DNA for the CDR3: TGTGCCAGCAGCCCCCAGGGGGGCACTGAAGCTTTCTTT. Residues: CASSPQGGTEAFF.

This CDR3 reads CASSLPGPLTDTQYF. The CDR3 nucleotides are TGTGCCAGCAGCCTCCCGGGACCACTCACAGATACGCAGTATTTT. V usage is TRBV28 and J usage is TRBJ2-3, with D possibly called TRBD1 or TRBD2 (5 bases each). The CDR3 spans 15 residues. V dropped 6 bases and J dropped 2 bases, with 15 bases sitting between them. Germline lookup yields CDR1 MDHEN and CDR2 SYDVKM. The variable domain in full, completed from reference TRBV28 and TRBJ2-3, reads DVKVTQSSRYLVKRTGEKVFLECVQDMDHENMFWYRQDPGLGLRLIYFSYDVKMKEKGDIPEGYSVSREKKERFSLILESASTNQTSMYLCASSLPGPLTDTQYFGPGTRLTVL.

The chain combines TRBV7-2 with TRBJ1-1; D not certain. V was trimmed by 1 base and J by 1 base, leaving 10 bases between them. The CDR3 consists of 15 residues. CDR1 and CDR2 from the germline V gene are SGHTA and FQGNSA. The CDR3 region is CASSLVFEKNTEAFF. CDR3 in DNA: TGTGCCAGCAGCTTAGTTTTCGAAAAGAACACTGAAGCTTTCTTT.

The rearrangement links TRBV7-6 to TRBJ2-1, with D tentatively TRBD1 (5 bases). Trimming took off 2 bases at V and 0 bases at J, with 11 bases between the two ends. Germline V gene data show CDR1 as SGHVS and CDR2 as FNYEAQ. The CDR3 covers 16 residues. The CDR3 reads CASSLWGKSSYNEQFF. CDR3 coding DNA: TGTGCCAGCAGCTTATGGGGCAAGAGCTCCTACAATGAGCAGTTCTTC.

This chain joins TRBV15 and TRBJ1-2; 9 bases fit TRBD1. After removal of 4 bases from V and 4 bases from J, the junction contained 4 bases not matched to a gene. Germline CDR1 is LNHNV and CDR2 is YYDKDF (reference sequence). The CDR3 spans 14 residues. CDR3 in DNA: TGTGCCACCAGCATGGACAGGGGTGTCTATGGCTACACCTTC. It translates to CATSMDRGVYGYTF. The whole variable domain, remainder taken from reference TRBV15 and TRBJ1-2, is DAMVIQNPRYQVTQFGKPVTLSCSQTLNHNVMYWYQQKSSQAPKLLFHYYDKDFNNEADTPDNFQSRRPNTSFCFLDIRSPGLGDTAMYLCATSMDRGVYGYTFGSGTRLTVV.

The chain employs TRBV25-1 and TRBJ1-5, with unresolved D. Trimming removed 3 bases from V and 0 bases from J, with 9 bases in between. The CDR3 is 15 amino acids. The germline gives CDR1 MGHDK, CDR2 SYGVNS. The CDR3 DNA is TGTGCCAGCAGTGACAAGGACGGTAGCAATCAGCCCCAGCATTTT. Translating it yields CASSDKDGSNQPQHF.

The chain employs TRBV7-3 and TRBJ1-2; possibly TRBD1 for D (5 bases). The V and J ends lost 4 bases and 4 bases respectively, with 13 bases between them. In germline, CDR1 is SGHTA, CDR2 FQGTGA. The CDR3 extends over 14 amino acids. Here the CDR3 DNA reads TGTGCCAGCAGCTCGGGAACGGGACTCTATGGCTACACCTTC. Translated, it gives CASSSGTGLYGYTF.

CDR3 amino acids: CASSRYTEAFF. The CDR3 DNA reads TGTGCCAGCAGTAGGTACACTGAAGCTTTCTTT. This chain connects TRBV5-5 to TRBJ1-1; D is ambiguous. Deletions cut 5 bases from V and 3 bases from J, with 5 bases between. The CDR3 sequence is 11 residues long. The germline CDR1 and CDR2 sequences are SGHKS and YYEKEE (reference sequence).

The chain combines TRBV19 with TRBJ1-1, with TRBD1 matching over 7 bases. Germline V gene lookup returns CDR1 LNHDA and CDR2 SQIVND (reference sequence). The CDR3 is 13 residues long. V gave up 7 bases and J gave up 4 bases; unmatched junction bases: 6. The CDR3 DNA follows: TGTGCCAGTATCGGGACAGCGATCACTGAAGCTTTCTTT. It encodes CASIGTAITEAFF.

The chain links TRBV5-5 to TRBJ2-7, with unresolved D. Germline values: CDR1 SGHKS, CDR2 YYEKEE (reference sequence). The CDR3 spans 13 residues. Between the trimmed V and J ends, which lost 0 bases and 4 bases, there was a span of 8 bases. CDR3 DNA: TGTGCCAGCAGCTTGGAGGGCGGATACGAGCAGTACTTC. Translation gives CASSLEGGYEQYF.

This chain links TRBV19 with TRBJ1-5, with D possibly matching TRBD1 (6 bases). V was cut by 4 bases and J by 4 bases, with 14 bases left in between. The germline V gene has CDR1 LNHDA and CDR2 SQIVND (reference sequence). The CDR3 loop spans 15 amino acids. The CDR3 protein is CASSSGGRGNQPQHF. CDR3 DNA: TGTGCCAGTAGTAGCGGGGGCCGGGGGAATCAGCCCCAGCATTTT.

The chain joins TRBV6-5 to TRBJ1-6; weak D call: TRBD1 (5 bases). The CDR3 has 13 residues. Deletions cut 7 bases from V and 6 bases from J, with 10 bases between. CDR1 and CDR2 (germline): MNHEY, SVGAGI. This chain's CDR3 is CASMGGFNSPLHF. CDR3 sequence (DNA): TGTGCCAGCATGGGGGGGTTTAATTCACCCCTCCACTTT.

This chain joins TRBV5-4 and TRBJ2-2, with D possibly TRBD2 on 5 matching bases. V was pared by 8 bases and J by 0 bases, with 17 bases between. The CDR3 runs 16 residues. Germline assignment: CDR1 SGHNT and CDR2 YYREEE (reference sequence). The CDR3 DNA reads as TGTGCCAGTAAGCTTGAGGGAAGGACGAACACCGGGGAGCTGTTTTTT. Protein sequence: CASKLEGRTNTGELFF.

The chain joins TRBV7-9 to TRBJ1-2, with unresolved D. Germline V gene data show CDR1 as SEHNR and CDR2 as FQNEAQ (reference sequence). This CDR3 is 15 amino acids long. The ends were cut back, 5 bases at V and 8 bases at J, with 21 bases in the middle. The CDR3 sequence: CASSQSNGVPLGYTF. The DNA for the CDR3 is TGTGCCAGCAGCCAGTCCAACGGGGTCCCCTTAGGCTACACCTTC.

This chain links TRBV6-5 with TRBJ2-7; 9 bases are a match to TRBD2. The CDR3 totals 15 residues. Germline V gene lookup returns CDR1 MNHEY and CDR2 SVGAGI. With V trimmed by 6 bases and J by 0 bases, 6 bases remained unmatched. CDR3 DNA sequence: TGTGCCAGCAGCCCCCGGCGGGGGGGCTCCTACGAGCAGTACTTC. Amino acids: CASSPRRGGSYEQYF.

CDR3: CASSQGSGGAGELFF. CDR3 bases: TGCGCCAGCAGCCAAGGGTCAGGGGGTGCCGGGGAGCTGTTTTTT. This sequence joins TRBV4-3 and TRBJ2-2; 7 bases agree with TRBD1. J was trimmed by 6 bases and V by 1 base; bases with no gene match: 5. The CDR3 runs to 15 residues. Per germline, CDR1 LGHNA and CDR2 YSLEER.

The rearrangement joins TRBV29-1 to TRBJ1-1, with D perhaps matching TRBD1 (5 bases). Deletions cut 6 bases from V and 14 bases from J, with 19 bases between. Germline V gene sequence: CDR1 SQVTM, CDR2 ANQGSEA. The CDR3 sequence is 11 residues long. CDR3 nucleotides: TGCAGCGTGGGGGGAGTCGAGAAGGCGTTCTTT. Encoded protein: CSVGGVEKAFF.

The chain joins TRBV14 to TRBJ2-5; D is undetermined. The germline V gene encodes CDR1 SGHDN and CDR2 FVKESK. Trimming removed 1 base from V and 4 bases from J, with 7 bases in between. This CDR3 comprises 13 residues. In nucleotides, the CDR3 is TGTGCCAGCAGCCAAGGGGTGTTAGAGACCCAGTACTTC. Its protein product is CASSQGVLETQYF.

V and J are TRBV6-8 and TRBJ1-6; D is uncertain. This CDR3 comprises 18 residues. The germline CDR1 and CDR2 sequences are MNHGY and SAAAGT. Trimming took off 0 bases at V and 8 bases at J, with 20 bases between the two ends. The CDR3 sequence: CASSYSTSFWGLDSPLHF. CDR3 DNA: TGTGCCAGCAGTTACTCAACCTCCTTCTGGGGTCTCGATTCACCCCTCCACTTT.

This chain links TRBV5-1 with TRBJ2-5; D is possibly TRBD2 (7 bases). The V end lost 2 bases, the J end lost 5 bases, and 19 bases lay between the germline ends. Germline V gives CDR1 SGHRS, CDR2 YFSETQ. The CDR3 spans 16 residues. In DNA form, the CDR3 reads TGCGCCAGCAGCTTCACATCGGGGGGCTGGGAGGAGACCCAGTACTTC. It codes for CASSFTSGGWEETQYF.

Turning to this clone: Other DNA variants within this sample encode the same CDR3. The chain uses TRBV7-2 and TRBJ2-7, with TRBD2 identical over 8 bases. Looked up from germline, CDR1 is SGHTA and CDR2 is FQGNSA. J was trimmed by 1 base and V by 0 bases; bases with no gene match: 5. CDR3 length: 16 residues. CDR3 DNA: TGTGCCAGCAGCTTAGCCAGCAGCGGGGGATCCTACGAGCAGTACTTC. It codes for CASSLASSGGSYEQYF.

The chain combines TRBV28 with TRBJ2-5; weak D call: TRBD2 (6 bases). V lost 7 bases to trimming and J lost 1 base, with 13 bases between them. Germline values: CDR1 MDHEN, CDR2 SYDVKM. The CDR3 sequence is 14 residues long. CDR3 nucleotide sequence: TGTGCCAGCACGACTAGATGGGGCCAAGAGACCCAGTACTTC. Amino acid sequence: CASTTRWGQETQYF.

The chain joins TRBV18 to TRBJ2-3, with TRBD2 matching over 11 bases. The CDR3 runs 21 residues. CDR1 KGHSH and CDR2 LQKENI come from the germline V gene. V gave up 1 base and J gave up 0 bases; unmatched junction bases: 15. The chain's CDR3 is CASSPQGQTSGATTSTDTQYF. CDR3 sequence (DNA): TGTGCCAGCTCACCACAGGGTCAGACTAGCGGGGCTACAACTAGCACAGATACGCAGTATTTT.

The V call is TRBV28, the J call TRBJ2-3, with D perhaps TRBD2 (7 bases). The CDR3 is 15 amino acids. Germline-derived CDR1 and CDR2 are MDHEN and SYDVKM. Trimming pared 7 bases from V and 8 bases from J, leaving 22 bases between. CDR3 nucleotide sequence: TGTGCCAGCACTAAGGGGGGGCTCGCTCCGGGTACGCAGTATTTT. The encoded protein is CASTKGGLAPGTQYF.

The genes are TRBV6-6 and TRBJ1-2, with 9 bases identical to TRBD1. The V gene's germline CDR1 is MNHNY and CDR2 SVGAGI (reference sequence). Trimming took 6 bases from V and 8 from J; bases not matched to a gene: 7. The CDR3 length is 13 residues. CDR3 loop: CASRRGQGLGYTF. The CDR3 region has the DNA TGTGCCAGCAGACGAGGACAGGGGTTAGGCTACACCTTC.

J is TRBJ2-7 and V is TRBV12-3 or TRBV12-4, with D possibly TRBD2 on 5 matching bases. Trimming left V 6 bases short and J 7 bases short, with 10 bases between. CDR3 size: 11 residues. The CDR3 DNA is TGTGCCAGCAGCCCGCCGGGGGAGCAGTACTTC. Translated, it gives CASSPPGEQYF.

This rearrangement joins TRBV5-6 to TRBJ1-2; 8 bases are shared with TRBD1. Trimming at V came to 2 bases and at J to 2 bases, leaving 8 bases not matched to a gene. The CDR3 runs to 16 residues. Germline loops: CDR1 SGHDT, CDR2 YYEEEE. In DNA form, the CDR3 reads TGTGCCAGCAGCTTAGTTTCGGACAGGGAGAACTATGGCTACACCTTC. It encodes CASSLVSDRENYGYTF.

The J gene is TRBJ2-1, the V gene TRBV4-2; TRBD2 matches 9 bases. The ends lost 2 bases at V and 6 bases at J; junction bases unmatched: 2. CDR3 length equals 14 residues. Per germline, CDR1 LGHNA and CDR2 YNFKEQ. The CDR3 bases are TGTGCCAGCAGCCAACTAGCGGGGTCCAATGAGCAGTTCTTC. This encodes CASSQLAGSNEQFF.